The 31 T cell receptor beta chains below were found in one sample sequenced in a study of T cell repertoires in cytomegalovirus infection. A single record per CDR3 protein comes from TCRdb applying MiXCR to the reads. The repertoire holds some 700,000 distinct CDR3 sequences, with around a third as singletons. What these receptors recognize is not known. This specimen was cultured PBMCs, taken from culture after CMV antigen stimulation. The origin of the receptors is a human donor in good health (CMV status not recorded). Some clones in this sample may be carry-over from other donors' samples.

This clonotype was seen many times. This rearrangement joins TRBV7-2 to TRBJ1-4; unclear D gene. This CDR3 comprises 14 residues. CDR1 is SGHTA and CDR2 is FQGNSA in the germline V gene. Deletions cut 3 bases from V and 5 bases from J, with 10 bases between. The CDR3 loop is CASSLRTANEKLFF. CDR3 DNA: TGTGCCAGCAGCTTGCGGACGGCCAATGAAAAACTGTTTTTT. Complete variable domain (other parts from reference TRBV7-2 and TRBJ1-4): GAGVSQSPSNKVTEKGKDVELRCDPISGHTALYWYRQSLGQGLEFLIYFQGNSAPDKSGLPSDRFSAERTGGSVSTLTIQRTQQEDSAVYLCASSLRTANEKLFFGSGTQLSVL.

At least ten counts were recorded for this clonotype. The rearrangement links TRBV7-8 to TRBJ2-2; tentatively, D is TRBD2 (5 bases). CDR1 and CDR2 (germline): SGHVS, FQNEAQ. V was clipped by 1 base and J by 13 bases, with 13 bases between them. This CDR3 region has 13 residues. In DNA, the CDR3 is TGTGCCAGCAGCTTAGGGAGGCAGACTGGGCTGTTTTTT. Protein product: CASSLGRQTGLFF. Full variable domain (outside the CDR3, taken from reference TRBV7-8 and TRBJ2-2): GAGVSQSPRYKVAKRGQDVALRCDPISGHVSLFWYQQALGQGPEFLTYFQNEAQLDKSGLPSDRFFAERPEGSVSTLKIQRTQQEDSAVYLCASSLGRQTGLFFGEGSRLTVL.

The gene calls are TRBV10-3 and TRBJ2-5, with D perhaps matching TRBD1 or TRBD2 (5 bases each). V lost 6 bases and J 2 bases, leaving 13 bases between the germline ends. There are 14 residues in the CDR3. Germline V CDR1 and CDR2: ENHRY, SYGVKD. The CDR3 here is CAISLGRMQETQYF. In nucleotides, the CDR3 is TGTGCCATCAGCTTGGGACGGATGCAAGAGACCCAGTACTTC.

DNA for the CDR3: TGTGCCAGCAGCTTAGGCACAGGGGCCTTCTACTACAATGAGCAGTTCTTC. This codes for CASSLGTGAFYYNEQFF. The rearrangement joins TRBV7-2 to TRBJ2-1; 7 nucleotides line up with TRBD1. J gave up 3 bases and V 1 base, and 9 bases lay outside the gene matches. The CDR3 contains 17 residues. Germline loops: CDR1 SGHTA, CDR2 FQGNSA.

In DNA, the CDR3 is TGTGCCAGCAGCTTAACTCCGGGGCGGTGGAATGAGCAGTTCTTC. Translated: CASSLTPGRWNEQFF. J is TRBJ2-1 and V is TRBV7-2; tentatively, D is TRBD1 or TRBD2 (5 bases each). Germline-derived CDR1 and CDR2 are SGHTA and FQGNSA. The V end lost 2 bases, the J end lost 7 bases, and 15 bases lay between the germline ends. The CDR3 length is 15 residues.

The V call is TRBV20-1, the J call TRBJ2-1; maybe TRBD2 (5 bases). In germline, CDR1 is DFQATT, CDR2 SNEGSKA (reference sequence). V was clipped by 6 bases and J by 8 bases, with 14 bases between them. The CDR3 is 12 amino acids. The CDR3 sequence is CSAPWSGDEQFF. CDR3 in DNA: TGCAGTGCCCCCTGGAGCGGCGATGAGCAGTTCTTC.

This chain connects TRBV20-1 to TRBJ2-7; D tentatively reads TRBD1 or TRBD2 (5 bases each). This CDR3 is built from 13 residues. Trimming took off 2 bases at V and 1 base at J, with 9 bases between the two ends. The germline V gene encodes CDR1 DFQATT and CDR2 SNEGSKA (reference sequence). For the CDR3, the DNA is TGCAGTGCTAGAATGGGGGAGTCCTACGAGCAGTACTTC. Translation gives CSARMGESYEQYF.

V and J are TRBV5-1 and TRBJ2-3; no clear D gene. Per germline, CDR1 SGHRS and CDR2 YFSETQ. Trimming removed 4 bases at V and 0 bases at J, with 15 bases between. This CDR3 spans 16 amino acids. CDR3 protein: CASSLLHSTSTDTQYF. In DNA, the CDR3 is TGCGCCAGCAGCCTATTACACTCCACTAGCACAGATACGCAGTATTTT.

This clonotype has a count of ten or more. This sequence joins TRBV6-5 and TRBJ1-5; 7 bases match TRBD1. Trimming took 5 bases from V and 4 from J; bases not matched to a gene: 5. The CDR3 spans 14 residues. The germline V gene has CDR1 MNHEY and CDR2 SVGAGI. CDR3 sequence reads: CASSRGGRNQPQHF. The CDR3 coding sequence is TGTGCCAGCAGTCGAGGGGGCCGTAATCAGCCCCAGCATTTT.

This clonotype was counted many times. The genes are TRBV12-3 or TRBV12-4 and TRBJ1-2; the D is unclear. The V end lost 6 bases, the J end lost 0 bases, and 11 bases lay between the germline ends. The CDR3 loop spans 14 amino acids. The CDR3 DNA reads as TGTGCCAGCAGCCCCGGGGAAGCTAACTATGGCTACACCTTC. As protein: CASSPGEANYGYTF.

V is TRBV14 and J is TRBJ1-2, with D possibly matching TRBD1 (5 bases). The CDR3 sequence is 15 residues long. Trimming shortened V by 2 bases and J by 6 bases, and 16 bases separated the two germline ends. Germline CDR1 reads SGHDN; CDR2 reads FVKESK. The CDR3: CASSQRRGARDGYTF. In DNA form, the CDR3 reads TGTGCCAGCAGCCAAAGGCGAGGGGCCCGGGATGGCTACACCTTC.

This clonotype was counted only a few times. The chain uses TRBV3-1 and TRBJ1-5; no clear D gene. Germline CDR1 is LGHDT and CDR2 is YNNKEL (reference sequence). The V gene lost 1 base and the J gene lost 0 bases, with 7 bases spanning the gap. This CDR3 comprises 15 residues. CDR3 region: CASSQGIISNQPQHF. CDR3 DNA sequence: TGTGCCAGCAGCCAAGGCATTATTAGCAATCAGCCCCAGCATTTT.

This clonotype was counted at least ten times. V gene TRBV7-6 combines with J gene TRBJ2-5, with TRBD1 as a possible D gene (6 bases). Deletions cut 5 bases from V and 5 bases from J, with 27 bases between. The CDR3 runs 18 residues. The germline gives CDR1 SGHVS, CDR2 FNYEAQ. This CDR3 reads CASSALPEGHFRSETQYF. CDR3 nucleotides: TGTGCCAGCAGCGCTCTCCCCGAGGGACACTTCAGGTCTGAGACCCAGTACTTC.

The chain links TRBV19 to TRBJ2-7; D possibly matches TRBD1 or TRBD2 (5 bases each). V gave up 7 bases and J gave up 6 bases, with 16 bases separating them. Looked up from germline, CDR1 is LNHDA and CDR2 is SQIVND (reference sequence). The CDR3 consists of 13 residues. The CDR3 DNA reads TGTGCCAGTAACCAGGGAGTCCCCTTCGAGCAGTACTTC. It specifies CASNQGVPFEQYF.

This sequence joins TRBV6-1 and TRBJ1-1; D is unresolved. CDR3 length: 12 amino acids. Germline V gene data show CDR1 as MNHNS and CDR2 as SASEGT. Trimming stripped 6 bases from V and 3 bases from J, with 8 bases between. CDR3 region: CASREGDTEAFF. The DNA for the CDR3 is TGTGCCAGCAGGGAGGGCGACACTGAAGCTTTCTTT.

This clonotype was counted at least ten times. The rearrangement uses TRBV7-2 and TRBJ1-5; D ambiguous. The germline V gene has CDR1 SGHTA and CDR2 FQGNSA. V was clipped by 5 bases and J by 3 bases, with 11 bases between them. The CDR3 loop spans 14 amino acids. The CDR3 DNA reads as TGTGCCAGCAGCAAGGGTCGGAACAATCAGCCCCAGCATTTT. This translates into CASSKGRNNQPQHF.

In its sample, this clonotype was seen a few times. The chain joins TRBV5-6 to TRBJ1-1, with unresolved D. Germline V lookup: CDR1 SGHDT, CDR2 YYEEEE. Trimming took off 1 base at V and 8 bases at J, with 12 bases between the two ends. CDR3 size: 13 residues. CDR3 DNA: TGTGCCAGCAGCTTGTGGGGTAACGAAGAAGCTTTCTTT. It is translated as CASSLWGNEEAFF.

This clonotype was observed a few times. The chain couples TRBV28 to TRBJ2-1; 9 bases map to TRBD2. The germline CDR1 and CDR2 sequences are MDHEN and SYDVKM. This CDR3 is 16 amino acids long. The V segment lost 7 bases and the J segment 3 bases; nucleotides outside the gene matches: 10. The CDR3 DNA is TGTGCCAGCAACCCCTTTAGCGGGGGTCTCTACAATGAGCAGTTCTTC. This sequence encodes CASNPFSGGLYNEQFF.

The chain couples TRBV12-5 to TRBJ2-7; D gene uncertain. This CDR3 contains 11 residues. V gave up 6 bases and J gave up 4 bases, with 7 bases separating them. The germline V gene has CDR1 LGHNT and CDR2 FRNRAP. The CDR3 here is CASGLFYEQYF. The CDR3 region has the DNA TGTGCTAGTGGCCTCTTTTACGAGCAGTACTTC. Based on the CDR3 plus reference TRBV12-5 and TRBJ2-7, the full variable domain is DARVTQTPRHKVTEMGQEVTMRCQPILGHNTVFWYRQTMMQGLELLAYFRNRAPLDDSGMPKDRFSAEMPDATLATLKIQPSEPRDSAVYFCASGLFYEQYFGPGTRLTVT.

This clonotype has a handful of counts. The V call is TRBV6-2 or TRBV6-3, the J call TRBJ2-1; D perhaps matches TRBD2 (5 bases). CDR1 and CDR2 from the germline V gene are MNHEY and SVGEGT. The CDR3 contains 15 residues. V was clipped by 7 bases and J by 8 bases, with 21 bases between them. In DNA, the CDR3 is TGTGCCAGCACACACCGAGGGAATGGATTTGATGAGCAGTTCTTC. Translated: CASTHRGNGFDEQFF.

This clonotype was recorded once. The J gene is TRBJ2-5, the V gene TRBV6-1; D is undetermined. The germline V gene has CDR1 MNHNS and CDR2 SASEGT. The CDR3 is 14 residues long. V lost 1 base and J 5 bases, leaving 11 bases between the germline ends. Here the CDR3 reads CASSEGNLRETQYF. Here the CDR3 DNA reads TGTGCCAGCAGTGAAGGTAACCTCCGGGAGACCCAGTACTTC.

This clonotype turned up a few times. V gene TRBV7-2 combines with J gene TRBJ1-1, with D possibly being TRBD1 (5 bases). Trimming took 1 base from V and 3 from J, leaving 15 bases between them. Germline CDR1 and CDR2: SGHTA and FQGNSA. CDR3 length: 16 residues. CDR3 DNA: TGTGCCAGCAGCTTAGTTCTCGTGTGGGGGGACACTGAAGCTTTCTTT. This encodes CASSLVLVWGDTEAFF.

The genes are TRBV10-2 and TRBJ2-5; perhaps TRBD2 as D (5 bases). Germline V gene lookup returns CDR1 WSHSY and CDR2 SAAADI. Trimming removed 0 bases at V and 0 bases at J, with 11 bases between. The CDR3 is 16 residues long. The CDR3 DNA follows: TGCGCCAGCAGTGAGTCTTGGACTCTGTACCAAGAGACCCAGTACTTC. This gives the protein CASSESWTLYQETQYF.

This clonotype was observed a few times. The chain carries TRBV7-4 and TRBJ2-3; the D is unclear. CDR3 length: 13 residues. The V gene's germline CDR1 is SGHVT and CDR2 SQSDAQ. Trimming removed 3 bases at V and 10 bases at J, with 14 bases between. The CDR3 DNA reads as TGTGCCAGCAGCTTGGGCGTCACCGAGGCGCAGTATTTT. It translates to CASSLGVTEAQYF.

This clonotype was seen only a few times. The chain employs TRBV4-3 and TRBJ1-1, with 8 bases fitting TRBD1. V was pared by 3 bases and J by 0 bases, with 12 bases of the junction left unmatched. CDR1 LGHNA and CDR2 YSLEER come from the germline V gene. This CDR3 spans 18 amino acids. The chain's CDR3 is CASSQQPRTGYMNTEAFF. Written as DNA, the CDR3 is TGCGCCAGCAGCCAGCAGCCCCGGACAGGGTACATGAACACTGAAGCTTTCTTT.

This clonotype was seen just once. The chain uses TRBV29-1 and TRBJ1-1; no reliable D call. Germline CDR1 reads SQVTM; CDR2 reads ANQGSEA. Trimming cost V 6 bases and J 5 bases, with 16 bases left between them. This CDR3 has 13 amino acids. The CDR3 nucleotides read TGCAGCGTGATTGGCCGGGGAAGAACTGAAGCTTTCTTT. This codes for CSVIGRGRTEAFF.

This clonotype was picked up many times. The V and J genes are TRBV7-9 and TRBJ1-6; 7 bases line up with TRBD1. Per the germline V gene, CDR1 is SEHNR and CDR2 is FQNEAQ (reference sequence). V shed 6 bases, J shed 10 bases, and the junction held 9 bases outside the gene matches. The CDR3 contains 14 residues. The CDR3: CASSLRQGGSPLHF. In DNA, the CDR3 is TGTGCCAGCAGTCTGAGACAGGGCGGATCACCCCTCCACTTT.

The CDR3 loop is CASSRNRDNQPQHF. CDR3 coding DNA: TGTGCCAGCAGCCGGAACAGGGACAATCAGCCCCAGCATTTT. The J gene is TRBJ1-5, the V gene TRBV7-9; a weak D match, TRBD1 (6 bases). The CDR3 length is 14 residues. The V end was cut by 5 bases, the J end by 3 bases, with 11 bases between. CDR1 is SEHNR and CDR2 is FQNEAQ in the germline V gene (reference sequence).

The chain carries TRBV11-1 and TRBJ1-3; unclear D gene. This CDR3 comprises 11 residues. Germline loops: CDR1 SGHAT, CDR2 FQDESV (reference sequence). Trimming stripped 11 bases from V and 2 bases from J, with 7 bases between. The CDR3 nucleotides read TGTGCCGGACGAACTGGAAACACCATATATTTT. Translating it yields CAGRTGNTIYF.

This clonotype showed up many times. V gene TRBV7-8 combines with J gene TRBJ2-5; 7 nucleotides match TRBD1. Germline lookup yields CDR1 SGHVS and CDR2 FQNEAQ. The CDR3 extends over 15 amino acids. V lost 6 bases, J lost 2 bases, and 9 bases stayed unmatched. CDR3 in DNA: TGTGCCAGCAGAAGGGGGCTACACAGTCAAGAGACCCAGTACTTC. This translates into CASRRGLHSQETQYF. Combining the CDR3 with reference TRBV7-8 and TRBJ2-5 gives the whole variable domain GAGVSQSPRYKVAKRGQDVALRCDPISGHVSLFWYQQALGQGPEFLTYFQNEAQLDKSGLPSDRFFAERPEGSVSTLKIQRTQQEDSAVYLCASRRGLHSQETQYFGPGTRLLVL.

The V call is TRBV7-2, the J call TRBJ1-6, with unresolved D. The CDR3 contains 15 residues. Trimming took off 5 bases at V and 4 bases at J, with 12 bases between the two ends. CDR1 and CDR2 (germline): SGHTA, FQGNSA. The CDR3 DNA reads TGTGCCAGCAGCCCCCTTACGGTGTATAATTCACCCCTCCACTTT. Residues: CASSPLTVYNSPLHF. Based on the CDR3 plus reference TRBV7-2 and TRBJ1-6, the full variable domain is GAGVSQSPSNKVTEKGKDVELRCDPISGHTALYWYRQSLGQGLEFLIYFQGNSAPDKSGLPSDRFSAERTGGSVSTLTIQRTQQEDSAVYLCASSPLTVYNSPLHFGNGTRLTVT.